Here is one T cell receptor beta chain with its context. No antigen is known for it. This specimen belongs to a study of response to subunit inactivated influenza vaccine. The CDR3 length is 14 residues. In germline, CDR1 is SGHTA, CDR2 FQGNSA. The V end was cut by 4 bases, the J end by 6 bases, with 12 bases between. TCRdb reprocessed the RT-PCR reads via MiXCR and lists one record per CDR3 protein. The data contain roughly 520,000 distinct CDR3 sequences, 25% of them singletons. General study points: Each seasonal influenza vaccination, the authors suggested, recruits few new T cells.

This material consisted of CD4+ T cells sorted from PBMCs, taken around 5 days after vaccination. This chain joins TRBV7-2 and TRBJ2-2, with a possible D match to TRBD1 (6 bases). The TCR comes from a man aged 50 to 59 who received an inactivated influenza vaccine. The CDR3 loop reads CASSYDRIAGELFF. The CDR3 DNA reads as TGTGCCAGCAGCTACGACAGGATCGCCGGGGAGCTGTTTTTT.